This TCR beta chain was identified in a study of blood T cells in healthy people across ages. A second PCR of 7 to 11 cycles used a sample-barcoded 5' primer and a J-beta primer mix. TCRdb itself ran the 5' RACE reads through MiXCR, one entry per CDR3 protein. Of more than 450,000 distinct CDR3 sequences listed, about 26% were seen once; the top ten hold approximately 3.5%. CDR3 length: 14 residues. Germline CDR1 SNHLY, CDR2 FYNNEI. V was clipped by 9 bases and J by 6 bases, with 18 bases between them. A further study also used this sample, focusing on T cells of mothers and their children.

The gene calls are TRBV2 and TRBJ2-1; a possible D gene is TRBD2 (6 bases). This clonotype originated in a boy aged 2 to 10 in good health. The specimen sequenced was blood. The CDR3 loop is CASIGTPLANEQFF. In DNA, the CDR3 is TGTGCCAGTATCGGGACTCCCCTCGCCAATGAGCAGTTCTTC.